This T cell receptor beta chain was recorded in a study of T cell responses to AZD1222 COVID-19 vaccine. The repertoire was sequenced with immunoSEQ multiplex PCR; TCRdb's copy has only in-frame clones and lacks some. Among fewer than 120,000 clones listed, roughly 92% were seen once. The germline V gene encodes CDR1 MNHNS and CDR2 SASEGT. CDR3 length equals 15 residues. Between the trimmed V and J ends, which lost 3 bases and 0 bases, there was a span of 9 bases. The origin of this receptor is an adult who received the AZD1222 COVID-19 vaccine. Sequencing was performed on peripheral blood, taken 28 days after the second AZD1222 dose. The chain employs TRBV6-1 and TRBJ2-1; tentatively, D is TRBD2 (5 bases). In DNA, the CDR3 is TGTGCCAGCAGTGAGGACTGGTCCTCCTACAATGAGCAGTTCTTC. It is translated as CASSEDWSSYNEQFF.